Sequencing of this T cell receptor beta chain was carried out in a study of T cells in Graves' hyperthyroidism and ophthalmopathy. Amplification of TCR beta CDR3 regions was performed using RNA transcripts as template. The HTBI primer set drove a first-round RT-PCR of the TCR CDR3. TCRdb passed the multiplex PCR reads through MiXCR, listing each CDR3 protein once. This sample carries 380,000 or so distinct CDR3 sequences, 14% of them seen once, and the ten largest clones take just under 25%. The germline V gene encodes CDR1 MGHRA and CDR2 YSYEKL. The V segment lost 1 base and the J segment 8 bases; nucleotides outside the gene matches: 7. The CDR3 contains 14 residues.

The chain carries TRBV4-1 and TRBJ2-7, with TRBD1 matching over 8 bases. The clonotype originates from a woman aged 30 to 39 with Graves' hyperthyroidism. Input material: blood. The CDR3 sequence: CASSQGGTGSQQYF. The CDR3 DNA reads TGCGCCAGCAGCCAAGGAGGGACAGGAAGTCAGCAGTACTTC.